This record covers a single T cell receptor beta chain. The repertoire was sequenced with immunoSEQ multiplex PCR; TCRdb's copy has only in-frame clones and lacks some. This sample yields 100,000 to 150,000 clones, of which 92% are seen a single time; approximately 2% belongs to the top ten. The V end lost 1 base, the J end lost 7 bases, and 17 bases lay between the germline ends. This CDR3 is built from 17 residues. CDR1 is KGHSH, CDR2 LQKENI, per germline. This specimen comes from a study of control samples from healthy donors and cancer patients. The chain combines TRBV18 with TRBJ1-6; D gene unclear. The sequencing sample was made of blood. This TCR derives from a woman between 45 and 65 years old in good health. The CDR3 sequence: CASSPRKEDPGNSPLHF. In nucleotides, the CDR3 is TGTGCCAGCTCACCACGAAAGGAGGATCCCGGGAATTCACCCCTCCACTTT.